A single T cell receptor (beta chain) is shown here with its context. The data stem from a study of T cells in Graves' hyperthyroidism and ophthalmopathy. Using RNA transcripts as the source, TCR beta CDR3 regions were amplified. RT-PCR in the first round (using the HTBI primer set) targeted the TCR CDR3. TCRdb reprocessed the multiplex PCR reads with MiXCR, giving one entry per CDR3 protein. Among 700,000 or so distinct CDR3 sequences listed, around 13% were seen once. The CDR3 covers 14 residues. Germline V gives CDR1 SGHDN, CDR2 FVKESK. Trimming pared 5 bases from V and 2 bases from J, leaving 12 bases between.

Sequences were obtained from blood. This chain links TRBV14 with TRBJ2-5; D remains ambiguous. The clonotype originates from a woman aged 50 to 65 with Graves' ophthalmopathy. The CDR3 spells CASSGRQPQETQYF. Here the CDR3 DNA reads TGTGCCAGCAGCGGAAGGCAGCCGCAAGAGACCCAGTACTTC.